These 27 T cell receptor beta chains were sequenced from one sample in a study of blood T cell repertoires in COVID-19. TCRdb's copy holds only in-frame clones and misses some; the assay was immunoSEQ multiplex PCR. The table records roughly 260,000 clones, 80% to 90% of them present only once. Sequenced sample: PBMCs or T cells enriched from blood (not recorded which). The receptor set was obtained from a woman between 50 and 59 years old who had recovered from COVID-19.

The chain joins TRBV6-2 or TRBV6-3 to TRBJ2-1; TRBD2 aligns across 10 bases. CDR1 and CDR2 from the germline V gene are MNHEY and SVGEGT. The CDR3 runs 16 residues. J gave up 15 bases and V 5 bases, and 19 bases lay outside the gene matches. This CDR3 reads CASSGLIGLADPMRFF. CDR3 in DNA: TGTGCCAGCAGTGGGCTCATTGGACTAGCGGACCCGATGCGGTTCTTC.

The rearrangement links TRBV18 to TRBJ2-7; the match to TRBD2 covers 15 bases. Unmatched junction bases numbered 10, after V lost 5 bases and J lost 5 bases. Germline-derived CDR1 and CDR2 are KGHSH and LQKENI. CDR3 length: 17 residues. In DNA form, the CDR3 reads TGTGCCAGCTCAGATGGACTAGCGGGAGGGCCTTTAAACGAGCAGTACTTC. Translation gives CASSDGLAGGPLNEQYF.

CDR3 sequence: CAISESGGLAGGADTQYF. The CDR3 DNA follows: TGTGCCATCAGTGAGTCGGGCGGGCTAGCGGGAGGGGCCGATACGCAGTATTTT. The J gene is TRBJ2-3, the V gene TRBV10-3; 12 nucleotides agree with TRBD2. After removal of 0 bases from V and 6 bases from J, the junction contained 10 bases not matched to a gene. CDR3 length: 18 residues. Germline V gene data show CDR1 as ENHRY and CDR2 as SYGVKD.

The chain carries TRBV30 and TRBJ2-7, with TRBD1 as a possible D gene (6 bases). V lost 0 bases, J lost 0 bases, and 9 bases lay in between. The CDR3 length is 14 residues. CDR1 is GTSNPN and CDR2 is SVGIG in the germline V gene (reference sequence). CDR3 loop: CAWSVTGNSYEQYF. The CDR3 DNA is TGTGCCTGGAGTGTCACAGGGAACTCCTACGAGCAGTACTTC.

The V call is TRBV28, the J call TRBJ2-5; 10 bases map to TRBD1. The CDR3 covers 18 residues. Germline-derived CDR1 and CDR2 are MDHEN and SYDVKM. V lost 5 bases, J lost 5 bases, and 17 bases stayed unmatched. DNA for the CDR3: TGTGCCAGCAGTGTAGTTTCTAGGACAGGGGGGGGTTTTGAGACCCAGTACTTC. The encoded protein is CASSVVSRTGGGFETQYF.

The rearrangement joins TRBV28 to TRBJ1-2; D remains unclear. Trimming removed 10 bases from V and 2 bases from J, with 14 bases in between. The CDR3 loop spans 13 amino acids. Germline lookup yields CDR1 MDHEN and CDR2 SYDVKM. CDR3 nucleotides: TGTGCCACCATTCCGGTCGGGAACTATGGCTACACCTTC. Its translation: CATIPVGNYGYTF.

The chain carries TRBV5-1 and TRBJ2-2; TRBD2 aligns across 8 bases. Trimming removed 5 bases from V and 0 bases from J; junction bases left unmatched: 6. The CDR3 is 16 amino acids. Per germline, CDR1 SGHRS and CDR2 YFSETQ. CDR3 in amino acids: CASSLLSGANTGELFF. The CDR3 DNA is TGCGCCAGCAGTCTCCTTAGCGGGGCGAACACCGGGGAGCTGTTTTTT. Supplemented by reference TRBV5-1 and TRBJ2-2, the full variable domain reads KAGVTQTPRYLIKTRGQQVTLSCSPISGHRSVSWYQQTPGQGLQFLFEYFSETQRNKGNFPGRFSGRQFSNSRSEMNVSTLELGDSALYLCASSLLSGANTGELFFGEGSRLTVL.

A single count supports this clone. V and J are TRBV7-9 and TRBJ1-2; tentatively, D is TRBD1 (5 bases). Germline V CDR1 and CDR2: SEHNR, FQNEAQ (reference sequence). CDR3 size: 15 residues. V was cut by 0 bases and J by 8 bases, with 16 bases left in between. CDR3 in DNA: TGTGCCAGCAGCTTAGCGCTGGCAGCGGGGCTGGGCTACACCTTC. It specifies CASSLALAAGLGYTF.

On this clone: The CDR3 end shows no conserved phenylalanine or tryptophan, and so a read error is likely. The DNA is left out, because the CDR3 cannot be placed on it with certainty; the CDR3 is given as TCRdb lists it. CDR3 protein: CASSLDTASPVI. This rearrangement joins TRBV28 to TRBJ2-3; the DNA was not used to check the table's D call, TRBD1. The CDR3 comprises 12 residues, both ends counted. Germline assignment: CDR1 MDHEN and CDR2 SYDVKM.

This chain connects TRBV28 to TRBJ1-5; TRBD1 matches at 8 bases. Germline CDR1 reads MDHEN; CDR2 reads SYDVKM. V dropped 0 bases and J dropped 1; count of bases not matched to a gene: 5. The CDR3 has 17 amino acids. CDR3 bases: TGTGCCAGCAGTTTATGGACAGGACAGGGAAGCAATCAGCCCCAGCATTTT. Amino acids: CASSLWTGQGSNQPQHF.

The rearrangement joins TRBV6-1 to TRBJ1-1; D uncertain. Germline assignment: CDR1 MNHNS and CDR2 SASEGT. V was cut by 2 bases and J by 1 base, with 2 bases left in between. The CDR3 covers 12 residues. The CDR3 DNA reads TGTGCCAGCAGTGAACAGAACACTGAAGCTTTCTTT. Amino acids: CASSEQNTEAFF.

This rearrangement joins TRBV24-1 to TRBJ2-1; TRBD1 matches 7 bases. Germline V gene sequence: CDR1 KGHDR, CDR2 SFDVKD. This CDR3 spans 14 amino acids. V shed 0 bases, J shed 10 bases, and the junction held 5 bases outside the gene matches. CDR3 bases: TGTGCCACCAGTGATTTGGGGCAGGGGGACGAGCAGTTCTTC. Protein: CATSDLGQGDEQFF.

This rearrangement joins TRBV2 to TRBJ1-1; D might be TRBD1 (6 bases). The germline V gene encodes CDR1 SNHLY and CDR2 FYNNEI. The CDR3 has 15 amino acids. The V gene lost 1 base and the J gene lost 1 base, with 10 bases spanning the gap. CDR3 residues: CASSEVTGGNTEAFF. DNA of the CDR3: TGTGCCAGCAGTGAAGTGACAGGAGGGAACACTGAAGCTTTCTTT.

CDR3 loop: CASSLGDRDLEKLFF. The CDR3 coding sequence is TGTGCCAGCAGCTTAGGGGACAGGGATCTTGAAAAACTGTTTTTT. This rearrangement joins TRBV7-9 to TRBJ1-4; 9 bases are a match to TRBD1. V lost 1 base and J lost 7; bases outside the gene matches: 4. Germline V lookup: CDR1 SEHNR, CDR2 FQNEAQ (reference sequence). This CDR3 comprises 15 residues.

This rearrangement joins TRBV2 to TRBJ2-3; no firm D call. This CDR3 has 12 amino acids. Between the trimmed V and J ends, which lost 6 bases and 6 bases, there was a span of 10 bases. Germline CDR1 and CDR2: SNHLY and FYNNEI. CDR3 protein: CASSAYADTQYF. The CDR3 bases are TGTGCCAGCAGCGCATATGCGGATACGCAGTATTTT.

The genes are TRBV11-2 and TRBJ2-7; weak D call: TRBD2 (6 bases). CDR1 SGHAT and CDR2 FQNNGV come from the germline V gene. Trimming removed 0 bases from V and 4 bases from J, with 10 bases in between. The CDR3 contains 14 residues. CDR3 loop: CASSLDHAGYEQYF. CDR3 coding DNA: TGTGCCAGCAGCTTAGATCACGCGGGGTACGAGCAGTACTTC.

The chain recombines TRBV28 with TRBJ2-6, with D unclear. Germline V lookup: CDR1 MDHEN, CDR2 SYDVKM. Trimming pared 3 bases from V and 0 bases from J, leaving 3 bases between. The CDR3 runs 14 residues. The CDR3: CASSFYSGANVLTF. The CDR3 DNA sequence: TGTGCCAGCAGTTTCTACTCTGGGGCCAACGTCCTGACTTTC. The full variable domain, its missing parts supplied by reference TRBV28 and TRBJ2-6, is DVKVTQSSRYLVKRTGEKVFLECVQDMDHENMFWYRQDPGLGLRLIYFSYDVKMKEKGDIPEGYSVSREKKERFSLILESASTNQTSMYLCASSFYSGANVLTFGAGSRLTVL.

This clone has a handful of counts. V gene TRBV30 combines with J gene TRBJ1-2, with 9 bases fitting TRBD1. After removal of 6 bases from V and 1 base from J, the junction contained 9 bases not matched to a gene. The CDR3 has 15 residues. Looked up from germline, CDR1 is GTSNPN and CDR2 is SVGIG (reference sequence). The CDR3 here is CACLRDRAFNYGYTF. The CDR3 coding sequence is TGTGCCTGCCTTAGGGACAGGGCTTTTAACTATGGCTACACCTTC. Full variable domain (outside the CDR3, taken from reference TRBV30 and TRBJ1-2): SQTIHQWPATLVQPVGSPLSLECTVEGTSNPNLYWYRQAAGRGLQLLFYSVGIGQISSEVPQNLSASRPQDRQFILSSKKLLLSDSGFYLCACLRDRAFNYGYTFGSGTRLTVV.

The V gene is TRBV27, the J gene TRBJ2-1; D is possibly TRBD2 (5 bases). The CDR3 loop spans 13 amino acids. V lost 8 bases and J 6 bases, leaving 14 bases between the germline ends. Germline CDR1 MNHEY, CDR2 SMNVEV (reference sequence). CDR3 protein: CASVGLGGNEQFF. Written as DNA, the CDR3 is TGTGCCAGCGTCGGACTTGGTGGCAATGAGCAGTTCTTC.

This rearrangement joins TRBV5-1 to TRBJ2-2; 9 bases fit TRBD2. The CDR3 runs 15 residues. The V gene's germline CDR1 is SGHRS and CDR2 YFSETQ. V shed 2 bases and J 7 bases; nucleotides not matched to a gene: 6. The chain's CDR3 is CASSLAGGANGELFF. In nucleotides, the CDR3 is TGCGCCAGCAGCTTAGCGGGGGGCGCGAACGGGGAGCTGTTTTTT.

The chain couples TRBV7-8 to TRBJ1-3, with D possibly being TRBD1 (5 bases). The CDR3 length is 15 residues. The germline V gene encodes CDR1 SGHVS and CDR2 FQNEAQ. V was pared by 1 base and J by 4 bases, with 11 bases between. The CDR3 DNA reads TGTGCCAGCAGCTTAGTGCAGGGATCGGGAAACACCATATATTTT. Translation gives CASSLVQGSGNTIYF.

The chain carries TRBV4-2 and TRBJ1-4; 8 positions match TRBD1. Germline-derived CDR1 and CDR2 are LGHNA and YNFKEQ. This CDR3 is 16 amino acids long. Trimming cost V 2 bases and J 7 bases; bases outside gene matches: 9. The CDR3 DNA follows: TGTGCCAGCAGCCAACCGAAACAGGGGGAAGGTGAAAAACTGTTTTTT. It yields the protein CASSQPKQGEGEKLFF.

The chain has TRBV10-3 and TRBJ2-7; TRBD1 aligns across 9 bases. The trim removed 5 bases at V and 5 bases at J, leaving 7 bases unmatched. Germline V lookup: CDR1 ENHRY, CDR2 SYGVKD. The CDR3 is 14 amino acids. The CDR3 protein is CAISPGTGSDEQYF. The DNA of the CDR3 is TGTGCCATCAGTCCCGGGACAGGGTCCGACGAGCAGTACTTC.

The genes are TRBV18 and TRBJ1-2; TRBD1 matches 7 bases. After removal of 2 bases from V and 4 bases from J, the junction contained 4 bases not matched to a gene. The CDR3 runs to 14 residues. Germline-derived CDR1 and CDR2 are KGHSH and LQKENI. The chain's CDR3 is CASSPSGQSYGYTF. The CDR3 DNA sequence: TGTGCCAGCTCACCATCGGGACAGAGCTATGGCTACACCTTC.

The chain joins TRBV5-1 to TRBJ1-2; 8 bases line up with TRBD1. Germline loops: CDR1 SGHRS, CDR2 YFSETQ. The CDR3 has 14 residues. Trimming removed 4 bases from V and 8 bases from J; junction bases left unmatched: 10. CDR3 nucleotides: TGCGCCAGCAGCCCAGGGGGCCAGCCCTGGGGCTACACCTTC. Translation gives CASSPGGQPWGYTF.

This clone was recorded once. This CDR3 reads CASSKAHRGHSGANVLTF. CDR3 DNA: TGTGCCAGCAGCAAAGCACACAGGGGGCACTCTGGGGCCAACGTCCTGACTTTC. This rearrangement joins TRBV21-1 to TRBJ2-6; the table's D call of TRBD1 was not tested on the DNA. TRBV21-1 is designated a pseudogene. The CDR3 is made up of 18 amino acids.

This sequence joins TRBV3-1 (or the pseudogene TRBV3-2) and TRBJ1-2; D is unclear. Trimming removed 4 bases at V and 8 bases at J, with 23 bases between. The V gene's germline CDR1 is LGHDT and CDR2 YNNKEL (reference sequence). The CDR3 is 16 residues long. The CDR3 DNA reads as TGTGCCAGCAGCCGTCGCGGGGAGGGAGAGTTGCGGGGCTACACCTTC. Protein product: CASSRRGEGELRGYTF.